Listed here are 32 T cell receptor beta chains from one sample, sequenced in a study of a mutant IDH1 vaccine in newly diagnosed glioma. TCRdb's copy holds only in-frame clones and misses some; the assay was immunoSEQ multiplex PCR. This sample carries 45,000 to 55,000 clones, roughly 89% of them seen once, and the ten largest clones take 2% to 3%. Stated time point: baseline, week 1 (first vaccination visit). Treatment noted: pre-vaccination baseline after standard-of-care therapy. The sample here was PBMCs, taken from a glioma patient treated with radiotherapy, temozolomide or both. The source is a man aged 40-55 years with glioma.

This clone was seen a handful of times. The chain links TRBV23-1 to TRBJ2-3, with a possible D match to TRBD1 (6 bases). TRBV23-1 is labeled an ORF, and its function is uncertain. V dropped 4 bases and J dropped 3 bases, with 11 bases sitting between them. CDR3 length: 14 amino acids. The CDR3 spells CASSLHGQTDTQYF. CDR3 sequence (DNA): TGCGCCAGCAGTCTACACGGACAGACAGATACGCAGTATTTT.

V and J are TRBV18 and TRBJ1-2, with D uncertain. This CDR3 has 13 residues. CDR1 and CDR2 (germline): KGHSH, LQKENI. The V gene lost 3 bases and the J gene lost 8 bases, with 13 bases spanning the gap. CDR3 sequence: CASSPSRERGYTF. The CDR3 region has the DNA TGTGCCAGCTCACCGAGTAGGGAGAGGGGCTACACCTTC.

In DNA, the CDR3 is TGTGCCAGCAGCGGGGGACAGGGGCCACGTGGCTACACCTTC. It translates to CASSGGQGPRGYTF. The chain couples TRBV5-4 to TRBJ1-2, with TRBD1 matching over 10 bases. V trimming: 4 bases; J trimming: 7 bases; junction bases outside the gene matches: 7. From germline, CDR1 is SGHNT and CDR2 YYREEE (reference sequence). The CDR3 runs to 14 residues.

The genes are TRBV5-1 and TRBJ2-1; TRBD2 is a possible D gene (6 bases). Germline V gene lookup returns CDR1 SGHRS and CDR2 YFSETQ. V was trimmed by 0 bases and J by 1 base, leaving 14 bases between them. The CDR3 extends over 17 amino acids. CDR3 bases: TGCGCCAGCAGCTTGGGCCTAGCGATTGGGTCCTACAATGAGCAGTTCTTC. Protein: CASSLGLAIGSYNEQFF.

The CDR3 region has the DNA TGCGCCAGCAGCCAAGACGGCGTGGGGGCGAGGGATACGCAGTATTTT. Translating gives CASSQDGVGARDTQYF. The rearrangement joins TRBV4-3 to TRBJ2-3; D is perhaps TRBD1 (6 bases). The CDR3 totals 16 residues. Germline V gene data show CDR1 as LGHNA and CDR2 as YSLEER. V lost 0 bases to trimming and J lost 6 bases, with 16 bases between them.

The gene calls are TRBV19 and TRBJ2-3; D is undetermined. Germline CDR1 LNHDA, CDR2 SQIVND (reference sequence). The CDR3 length is 14 residues. Between the trimmed V and J ends, which lost 5 bases and 0 bases, there was a span of 9 bases. DNA of the CDR3: TGTGCCAGTAGTCCCTACCTCAGCACAGATACGCAGTATTTT. It translates to CASSPYLSTDTQYF.

This clone was observed a few times. The V call is TRBV6-1, the J call TRBJ2-7; TRBD2 aligns across 12 bases. CDR3 length: 15 residues. Germline V lookup: CDR1 MNHNS, CDR2 SASEGT. The trim removed 8 bases at V and 1 base at J, leaving 6 bases unmatched. CDR3 residues: CASGGLAGRSYEQYF. CDR3 sequence (DNA): TGTGCCAGCGGTGGACTAGCGGGACGTTCCTACGAGCAGTACTTC.

The chain recombines TRBV5-6 with TRBJ2-7; D not resolved. The CDR3 runs to 12 residues. V gave up 0 bases and J gave up 9 bases, with 10 bases separating them. From germline, CDR1 is SGHDT and CDR2 YYEEEE. This chain's CDR3 is CASSLGVRRQYF. The CDR3 coding sequence is TGTGCCAGCAGCTTGGGGGTCCGGCGGCAGTACTTC.

The J gene is TRBJ1-4, the V gene TRBV6-4, with D tentatively TRBD1 (5 bases). The germline CDR1 and CDR2 sequences are MRHNA and SNTAGT. V lost 8 bases and J 8 bases, leaving 15 bases between the germline ends. The length of the CDR3 is 13 residues. The CDR3 region has the DNA TGTGCCAGCTCTAGGGACCGGGGAGAAAAACTGTTTTTT. This codes for CASSRDRGEKLFF.

This clone was observed a few times. Here the CDR3 DNA reads TGTGCCATCATGCCTGGCGAGGGCCATGGGTCTGAAGCTTTCTTT. This translates into CAIMPGEGHGSEAFF. J is TRBJ1-1 and V is TRBV10-3, with D unresolved. Germline values: CDR1 ENHRY, CDR2 SYGVKD. V dropped 7 bases and J dropped 6 bases, with 21 bases sitting between them. This CDR3 region has 15 residues.

This clone appeared once. The genes are TRBV9 and TRBJ2-3, with TRBD1 as a possible D gene (6 bases). The CDR3 has 15 amino acids. The germline V gene has CDR1 SGDLS and CDR2 YYNGEE. Trimming took off 1 base at V and 2 bases at J, with 11 bases between the two ends. CDR3 coding DNA: TGTGCCAGCAGCGTACTCTGGGACAACACAGATACGCAGTATTTT. Protein product: CASSVLWDNTDTQYF.

The chain links TRBV15 to TRBJ2-3; TRBD1 is a possible D gene (5 bases). The ends were cut back, 0 bases at V and 3 bases at J, with 19 bases in the middle. In germline, CDR1 is LNHNV, CDR2 YYDKDF (reference sequence). The CDR3 is 18 residues long. The CDR3 nucleotides are TGTGCCACCAGCAGAGATCTATCAATCGGGCAGGGTACAGATACGCAGTATTTT. It translates to CATSRDLSIGQGTDTQYF.

V is TRBV6-6 and J is TRBJ2-1; 12 positions match TRBD2. The CDR3 covers 16 residues. J was trimmed by 4 bases and V by 1 base; bases with no gene match: 2. Germline assignment: CDR1 MNHNY and CDR2 SVGAGI (reference sequence). CDR3 loop: CASSYWGTSGYNEQFF. CDR3 coding DNA: TGTGCCAGCAGTTACTGGGGGACTAGCGGGTACAATGAGCAGTTCTTC.

The chain employs TRBV5-1 and TRBJ2-3; D gene uncertain. CDR3 length: 15 amino acids. Germline values: CDR1 SGHRS, CDR2 YFSETQ. The V end was cut by 0 bases, the J end by 0 bases, with 8 bases between. CDR3 nucleotides: TGCGCCAGCAGCTTGGACCAGAGAAGCACAGATACGCAGTATTTT. This gives the protein CASSLDQRSTDTQYF. Drawing the rest from reference TRBV5-1 and TRBJ2-3, the complete variable domain is KAGVTQTPRYLIKTRGQQVTLSCSPISGHRSVSWYQQTPGQGLQFLFEYFSETQRNKGNFPGRFSGRQFSNSRSEMNVSTLELGDSALYLCASSLDQRSTDTQYFGPGTRLTVL.

The CDR3 here is CATITSGSYNEQFF. The CDR3 nucleotides are TGTGCCACCATTACCAGCGGCTCCTACAATGAGCAGTTCTTC. The chain is built from TRBV6-6 and TRBJ2-1, with TRBD2 as a possible D gene (5 bases). V dropped 10 bases and J dropped 0 bases, with 13 bases sitting between them. Germline V CDR1 and CDR2: MNHNY, SVGAGI (reference sequence). The CDR3 runs 14 residues.

This chain links TRBV4-2 with TRBJ2-7, with TRBD1 matching 10 bases. The junction had 9 bases not matched to a gene; V was cut back by 4 bases and J by 3 bases. The CDR3 covers 16 residues. Germline V gene sequence: CDR1 LGHNA, CDR2 YNFKEQ. The CDR3 nucleotides read TGTGCCAGCAGCCCTCTGGGGGACAGGGGATTCTACGAGCAGTACTTC. Translated: CASSPLGDRGFYEQYF.

J is TRBJ2-5 and V is TRBV4-1; 7 bases align to TRBD2. V was pared by 4 bases and J by 2 bases, with 7 bases of the junction left unmatched. This CDR3 is built from 15 residues. Germline V CDR1 and CDR2: MGHRA, YSYEKL. CDR3 sequence reads: CASSPRGAGQETQYF. CDR3 coding DNA: TGCGCCAGCAGCCCCAGAGGAGCGGGACAAGAGACCCAGTACTTC.

This clone was counted only a few times. The V call is TRBV5-1, the J call TRBJ1-4, with D unresolved. CDR1 SGHRS and CDR2 YFSETQ come from the germline V gene. The germline V and J ends were trimmed by 5 bases and 5 bases, with 10 bases remaining between them. CDR3 length: 13 residues. As DNA, the CDR3 is TGCGCCAGCAGTCCTGAGGGAAATGAAAAACTGTTTTTT. It is translated as CASSPEGNEKLFF.

This clone has only one observation. J is TRBJ1-4 and V is TRBV5-1; TRBD1 matches at 9 bases. With V trimmed by 2 bases and J by 6 bases, 2 bases remained unmatched. This CDR3 is built from 14 residues. Per the germline V gene, CDR1 is SGHRS and CDR2 is YFSETQ. The CDR3 bases are TGCGCCAGCAGCTTATGGACAGGGGATGAAAAACTGTTTTTT. Its translation: CASSLWTGDEKLFF.

This clone was recorded only once. The J gene is TRBJ2-1, the V gene TRBV9, with 8 bases matching TRBD2. The CDR3 loop spans 15 amino acids. V shed 1 base, J shed 1 base, and the junction held 1 base outside the gene matches. Germline CDR1 and CDR2: SGDLS and YYNGEE. As DNA, the CDR3 is TGTGCCAGCAGCGTAACTAGCGGATCCTACAATGAGCAGTTCTTC. Its protein product is CASSVTSGSYNEQFF.

The chain uses TRBV21-1 and TRBJ1-5. TRBV21-1 is tagged as a pseudogene. This CDR3 has 17 amino acids. In nucleotides, the CDR3 is TGTGCCAGCAGCCCCAGAAGAAGACATTGGGGGGATCAGCCCCAGCATTTT. Translating it yields CASSPRRRHWGDQPQHF.

This rearrangement joins TRBV29-1 to TRBJ2-4, with 9 bases lining up with TRBD1. This CDR3 has 13 residues. CDR1 and CDR2 (germline): SQVTM, ANQGSEA. Unmatched junction bases numbered 2, after V lost 7 bases and J lost 1 base. The CDR3 coding sequence is TGCAGCGGACAGGGGGACGCCAAAAACATTCAGTACTTC. Its translation: CSGQGDAKNIQYF.

This rearrangement joins TRBV27 to TRBJ1-2; a weak D match, TRBD1 (6 bases). Germline values: CDR1 MNHEY, CDR2 SMNVEV (reference sequence). V was pared by 6 bases and J by 6 bases, with 14 bases between. The CDR3 length is 13 residues. The CDR3 DNA reads as TGTGCCAGCAGCCTCACGGGGGCGCATGGCTACACCTTC. Translation: CASSLTGAHGYTF.

The V call is TRBV10-3, the J call TRBJ2-3, with 7 bases aligning to TRBD2. The trim removed 0 bases at V and 5 bases at J, leaving 11 bases unmatched. This CDR3 spans 17 amino acids. CDR1 ENHRY and CDR2 SYGVKD come from the germline V gene. The CDR3 DNA reads TGTGCCATCAGTGAGTCGGTAGGGAGCGGGATAATAGATACGCAGTATTTT. It codes for CAISESVGSGIIDTQYF.

J is TRBJ2-3 and V is TRBV18; D gene unclear. CDR1 and CDR2 (germline): KGHSH, LQKENI. The CDR3 spans 14 residues. Trimming shortened V by 1 base and J by 10 bases, and 15 bases separated the two germline ends. The CDR3, as DNA: TGTGCCAGCTCACCACAAGATCAGGCTGCGGCGCAGTATTTT. This encodes CASSPQDQAAAQYF.

The chain employs TRBV27 and TRBJ1-2; no reliable D call. Trimming took 5 bases from V and 4 from J, leaving 17 bases between them. The CDR3 spans 15 residues. Germline CDR1 MNHEY, CDR2 SMNVEV (reference sequence). Here the CDR3 reads CASSPDWDGSYGYTF. In nucleotides, the CDR3 is TGTGCCAGCAGTCCCGACTGGGATGGGAGCTATGGCTACACCTTC.

This chain uses TRBV1 with TRBJ1-3. TRBV1 is a known pseudogene. This CDR3 has 19 amino acids. CDR3 nucleotides: TGCACCAGCAGCCAAGATAGGGCTAGGGTTGGGATTCGGGTGTACACCATATATTTT. This translates into CTSSQDRARVGIRVYTIYF.

The chain is built from TRBV27 and TRBJ2-2; D call uncertain. The CDR3 length is 14 residues. Looked up from germline, CDR1 is MNHEY and CDR2 is SMNVEV (reference sequence). V was shortened by 2 bases and J by 2 bases, with 6 bases between the two germline ends. In DNA form, the CDR3 reads TGTGCCAGCAGTTTAAAATCCAACACCGGGGAGCTGTTTTTT. Translated: CASSLKSNTGELFF.

The rearrangement joins TRBV13 to TRBJ2-7, with 11 bases that match TRBD2. Germline trimming cut 7 bases from V and 2 bases from J; bases unmatched to any gene: 19. The CDR3 covers 19 residues. Per the germline V gene, CDR1 is PRHDT and CDR2 is FYEKMQ (reference sequence). The chain's CDR3 is CASTRLSSPGTSGAYEQYF. DNA of the CDR3: TGTGCCAGCACCCGCCTCTCGAGCCCAGGGACTAGCGGAGCCTACGAGCAGTACTTC. Together with reference TRBV13 and TRBJ2-7, the CDR3 gives the full variable domain: AAGVIQSPRHLIKEKRETATLKCYPIPRHDTVYWYQQGPGQDPQFLISFYEKMQSDKGSIPDRFSAQQFSDYHSELNMSSLELGDSALYFCASTRLSSPGTSGAYEQYFGPGTRLTVT.

J is TRBJ2-4 and V is TRBV21-1; the table's D call of TRBD2 was not tested on the DNA. TRBV21-1 is noted as a pseudogene. The CDR3 spans 18 residues. The chain's CDR3 is CASSSKGLAGVAKNIQYF. In DNA form, the CDR3 reads TGTGCCAGCAGCTCAAAGGGACTAGCGGGAGTGGCCAAAAACATTCAGTACTTC.

This clone is a singleton in its sample. V usage is TRBV19 and J usage is TRBJ1-1, with D perhaps matching TRBD1 (5 bases). Trimming removed 4 bases from V and 6 bases from J, with 24 bases in between. This CDR3 region has 17 residues. CDR1 and CDR2 (germline): LNHDA, SQIVND (reference sequence). The CDR3 loop reads CASSTGGTLVRRSEAFF. The CDR3 DNA follows: TGTGCCAGTAGTACCGGGGGGACGTTGGTTCGGCGATCTGAAGCTTTCTTT.

The chain is built from TRBV7-3 and TRBJ1-1, with unresolved D. Trimming removed 0 bases at V and 4 bases at J, with 9 bases between. The CDR3 totals 14 residues. Germline V gives CDR1 SGHTA, CDR2 FQGTGA. For the CDR3, the DNA is TGTGCCAGCAGCTTAACCCGGATCGGCACTGAAGCTTTCTTT. It yields the protein CASSLTRIGTEAFF.